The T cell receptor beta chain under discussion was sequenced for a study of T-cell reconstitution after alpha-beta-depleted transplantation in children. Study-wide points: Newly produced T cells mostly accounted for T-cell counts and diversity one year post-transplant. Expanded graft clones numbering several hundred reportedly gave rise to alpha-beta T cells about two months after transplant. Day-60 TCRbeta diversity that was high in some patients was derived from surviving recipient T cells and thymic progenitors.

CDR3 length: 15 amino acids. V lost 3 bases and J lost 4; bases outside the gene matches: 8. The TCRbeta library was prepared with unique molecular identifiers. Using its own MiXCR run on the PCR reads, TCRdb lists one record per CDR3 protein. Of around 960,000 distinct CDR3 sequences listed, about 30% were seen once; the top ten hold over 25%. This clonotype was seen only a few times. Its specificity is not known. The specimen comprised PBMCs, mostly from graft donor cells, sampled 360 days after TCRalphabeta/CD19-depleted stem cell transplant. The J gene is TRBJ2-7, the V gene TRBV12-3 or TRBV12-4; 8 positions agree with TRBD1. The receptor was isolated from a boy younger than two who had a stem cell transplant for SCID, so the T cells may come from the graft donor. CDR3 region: CASSFQKQGGYEQYF. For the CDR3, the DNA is TGTGCCAGCAGTTTTCAAAAACAGGGGGGATACGAGCAGTACTTC.